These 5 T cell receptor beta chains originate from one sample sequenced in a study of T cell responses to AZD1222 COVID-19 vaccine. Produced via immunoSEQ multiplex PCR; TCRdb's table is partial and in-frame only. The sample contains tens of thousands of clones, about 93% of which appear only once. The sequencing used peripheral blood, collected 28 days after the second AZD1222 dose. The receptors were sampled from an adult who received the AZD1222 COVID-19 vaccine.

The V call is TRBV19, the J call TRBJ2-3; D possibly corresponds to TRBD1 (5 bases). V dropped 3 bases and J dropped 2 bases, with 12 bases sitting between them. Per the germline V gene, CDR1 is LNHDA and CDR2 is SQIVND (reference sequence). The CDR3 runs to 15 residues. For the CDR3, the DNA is TGTGCCAGTAGTATGGAAGGACACCCCACAGATACGCAGTATTTT. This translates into CASSMEGHPTDTQYF.

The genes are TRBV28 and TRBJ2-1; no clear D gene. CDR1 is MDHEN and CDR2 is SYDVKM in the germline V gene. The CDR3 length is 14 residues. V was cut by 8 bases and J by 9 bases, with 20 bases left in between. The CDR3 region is CASLSLNPAIEQFF. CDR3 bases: TGTGCCAGCCTGTCTTTGAACCCCGCAATTGAGCAGTTCTTC.

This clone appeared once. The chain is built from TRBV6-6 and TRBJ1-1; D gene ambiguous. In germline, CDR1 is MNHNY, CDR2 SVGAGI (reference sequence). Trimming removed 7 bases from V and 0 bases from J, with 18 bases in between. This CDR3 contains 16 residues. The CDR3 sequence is CASNSPPGLMNTEAFF. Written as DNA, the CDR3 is TGTGCCAGCAACTCTCCCCCGGGCCTCATGAACACTGAAGCTTTCTTT.

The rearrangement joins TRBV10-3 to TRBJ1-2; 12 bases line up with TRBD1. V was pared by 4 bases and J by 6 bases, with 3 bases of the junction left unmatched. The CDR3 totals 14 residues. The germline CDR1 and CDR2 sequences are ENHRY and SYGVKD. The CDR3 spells CAISAGQGAHGYTF. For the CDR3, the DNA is TGTGCCATCAGTGCGGGACAGGGGGCCCATGGCTACACCTTC.

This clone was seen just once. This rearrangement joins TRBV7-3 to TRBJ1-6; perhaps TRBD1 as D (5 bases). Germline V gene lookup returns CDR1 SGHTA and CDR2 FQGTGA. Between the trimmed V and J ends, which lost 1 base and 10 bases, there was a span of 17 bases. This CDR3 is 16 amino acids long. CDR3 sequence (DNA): TGTGCCAGCAGCTTAATGGGGCGGGGGGGTGGATCACCCCTCCACTTT. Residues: CASSLMGRGGGSPLHF.